Sequencing of this T cell receptor (beta chain) was carried out in a study of Ad26.COV2.S vaccination and SARS-CoV-2 variants. Study background: Donor got 5x10^10 or 1x10^11 viral particles of Ad26.COV2.S.

This table comes from immunoSEQ multiplex PCR, and its TCRdb copy is limited to in-frame clones, with some not included. The sample holds about 320,000 clones, roughly 84% seen once. The length of the CDR3 is 16 residues. The germline V and J ends were trimmed by 3 bases and 2 bases, with 14 bases remaining between them. Germline CDR1 is LNHDA and CDR2 is SQIVND (reference sequence). Treatment: around 19 received Ad26.COV2.S at low or high dose, single or two shots; several received placebo; per-sample allocation not given. The study sampled participants on day 63 after the first vaccine or placebo injection. Boston provided a donor who was an adult aged 18-55 years.

The TCR sequence derives from a person between 18 and 59 years old who received the Ad26.COV2.S COVID-19 vaccine or a placebo. This sample comprised peripheral blood, obtained in a trial of Ad26.COV2.S vaccine versus placebo. The V call is TRBV19, the J call TRBJ2-1; perhaps TRBD1 as D (5 bases). CDR3 region: CASSMASSGPYNEQFF. The CDR3 nucleotides read TGTGCCAGTAGTATGGCTTCGTCAGGGCCCTACAATGAGCAGTTCTTC.